The TCR beta chain under discussion was sequenced for a study of cytomegalovirus exposure and HLA in healthy donors. Study-wide findings and caveats: Some public TCRs appeared in many individuals, while most sequences were rare. Overall, approximately 150 TCR beta chains were annotated as cytomegalovirus-associated.

The junction had 8 bases not matched to a gene; V was cut back by 5 bases and J by 0 bases. Germline V gene data show CDR1 as SGHRS and CDR2 as YFSETQ. This CDR3 is 15 amino acids long. Generated by immunoSEQ multiplex PCR, the TCRdb table keeps only in-frame clones and is missing some. The table records 35,000 to 50,000 clones, 80% to 95% of them present only once. Comments on this clone: What it binds is not known.

The receptor comes from a woman aged 18-29 years in good health and CMV-seronegative. This rearrangement joins TRBV5-1 to TRBJ2-7; TRBD1 aligns across 7 bases. Sequencing was carried out using PBMCs. The CDR3 protein is CASSRLRDSSYEQYF. CDR3 in DNA: TGCGCCAGCAGTCGTCTCCGGGACAGCTCCTACGAGCAGTACTTC.